Shown below are 10 T cell receptor beta chains from a single sample sequenced in a study of Tregs in tolerant kidney transplant recipients. Libraries were prepared by immunoSEQ multiplex PCR; TCRdb keeps only in-frame clonotypes and omits some of them. The sample shows tens of thousands of clones, approximately 90% of them seen only once. The sequenced sample was Tregs from blood, obtained before the transplant. These receptors were taken from a human donor who received a combined kidney and bone marrow transplant.

The rearrangement joins TRBV7-6 to TRBJ1-5, with unresolved D. The V gene's germline CDR1 is SGHVS and CDR2 FNYEAQ. This CDR3 has 14 amino acids. V lost 5 bases and J lost 2, with 10 bases in between. CDR3 loop: CASSPAGGNQPQHF. Written as DNA, the CDR3 is TGTGCCAGCAGCCCCGCTGGCGGCAATCAGCCCCAGCATTTT.

The chain is built from TRBV18 and TRBJ2-1, with TRBD2 matching over 13 bases. CDR3 length: 15 residues. Germline CDR1 KGHSH, CDR2 LQKENI. V lost 4 bases, J lost 5 bases, and 2 bases stayed unmatched. The DNA for the CDR3 is TGTGCCAGCTCACTACTAGCGGGAGGGAACAATGAGCAGTTCTTC. Amino acid sequence: CASSLLAGGNNEQFF.

The chain carries TRBV5-1 and TRBJ2-3; 11 bases fit TRBD2. The CDR3 runs 16 residues. From germline, CDR1 is SGHRS and CDR2 YFSETQ. The junction had 4 bases not matched to a gene; V was cut back by 2 bases and J by 2 bases. The CDR3 DNA is TGCGCCAGCAGCTTCACTAGCGGGAGAGACACAGATACGCAGTATTTT. Its translation is CASSFTSGRDTDTQYF.

The table lists this clone with a count of one. This chain joins TRBV30 and TRBJ2-2; D gene ambiguous. The CDR3 covers 11 residues. Germline V gene lookup returns CDR1 GTSNPN and CDR2 SVGIG (reference sequence). The germline V and J ends were trimmed by 0 bases and 8 bases, with 4 bases remaining between them. Here the CDR3 reads CAWSVGGELFF. The CDR3 DNA is TGTGCCTGGAGTGTCGGAGGGGAGCTGTTTTTT.

The CDR3 is CASSVTGNTEAFF. The CDR3 DNA is TGTGCCAGCAGTGTCACGGGGAACACTGAAGCTTTCTTT. The rearrangement links TRBV2 to TRBJ1-1; no firm D call. V lost 4 bases and J 1 base, leaving 7 bases between the germline ends. Germline CDR1 and CDR2: SNHLY and FYNNEI. This CDR3 has 13 residues. The full variable domain, completed using reference TRBV2 and TRBJ1-1, is EPEVTQTPSHQVTQMGQEVILRCVPISNHLYFYWYRQILGQKVEFLVSFYNNEISEKSEIFDDQFSVERPDGSNFTLKIRSTKLEDSAMYFCASSVTGNTEAFFGQGTRLTVV.

V is TRBV10-3 and J is TRBJ2-1; D is unresolved. CDR3 length: 10 amino acids. Per germline, CDR1 ENHRY and CDR2 SYGVKD. V was cut by 8 bases and J by 5 bases, with 4 bases left in between. The CDR3 nucleotides read TGTGCCATCGGTAACAATGAGCAGTTCTTC. Residues: CAIGNNEQFF.

The V and J genes are TRBV21-1 and TRBJ2-3; the table's D call of TRBD2 was not tested on the DNA. TRBV21-1 is described as a pseudogene. The CDR3 length is 9 residues. CDR3 DNA: TGTGCCAGCAGCTTTCGACTTGGATTT. Protein: CASSFRLGF.

The sample holds a few counts of this clone. The genes are TRBV28 and TRBJ2-5; tentative D call: TRBD1 (6 bases). The germline gives CDR1 MDHEN, CDR2 SYDVKM. V was pared by 5 bases and J by 2 bases, with 15 bases between. This CDR3 has 15 residues. CDR3: CASSIPSGQQETQYF. The CDR3 DNA reads as TGTGCCAGCAGTATCCCCTCCGGACAGCAAGAGACCCAGTACTTC.

The chain employs TRBV13 and TRBJ1-1; D remains unclear. CDR1 is PRHDT, CDR2 FYEKMQ, per germline (reference sequence). V shed 5 bases and J shed 4 bases, with 8 bases lying between them. The CDR3 spans 12 residues. CDR3 amino acids: CASSRQTTEAFF. CDR3 nucleotide sequence: TGTGCCAGCAGCAGGCAGACCACTGAAGCTTTCTTT.

The chain joins TRBV7-2 to TRBJ2-7; the match to TRBD2 covers 9 bases. The CDR3 runs to 18 residues. Germline trimming cut 2 bases from V and 0 bases from J; bases unmatched to any gene: 11. Germline CDR1 SGHTA, CDR2 FQGNSA. The CDR3 DNA sequence: TGTGCCAGCAGCTTATGGGCGGGAGGGACCTCAAGCTCCTACGAGCAGTACTTC. Protein: CASSLWAGGTSSSYEQYF.